This T cell receptor (beta chain) was observed in a study of blood T cell repertoires in COVID-19. On the study more broadly: Both acute and convalescent COVID-19 samples were obtained from the United States, Italy and Spain. PBMCs, B-cell-depleted T cells, or T cells were the source of the cDNA or gDNA that made up the material.

Seattle enrolled patients during active infection and tracked them longitudinally. The germline CDR1 and CDR2 sequences are MNHEY and SVGAGI. This CDR3 region has 11 residues. The germline V and J ends were trimmed by 7 bases and 7 bases, with 5 bases remaining between them. This clone occurred a few times. In the authors' workflow: Cell counts per sample came from amplifying reference gene primers. Measured with immunoSEQ multiplex PCR; TCRdb has only the in-frame clones, and not every one. That table is the source of V, J and clone size, and D and trimming were worked out from the DNA. The sample holds fewer than 200,000 clones, 70% to 80% seen once.

This sequence joins TRBV6-5 and TRBJ1-6; no firm D call. Material for sequencing was peripheral blood. The source is an older woman with COVID-19, enrolled during active disease. The CDR3: CASTLNSPLHF. The CDR3 DNA sequence: TGTGCCAGCACCCTAAATTCACCCCTCCACTTT.